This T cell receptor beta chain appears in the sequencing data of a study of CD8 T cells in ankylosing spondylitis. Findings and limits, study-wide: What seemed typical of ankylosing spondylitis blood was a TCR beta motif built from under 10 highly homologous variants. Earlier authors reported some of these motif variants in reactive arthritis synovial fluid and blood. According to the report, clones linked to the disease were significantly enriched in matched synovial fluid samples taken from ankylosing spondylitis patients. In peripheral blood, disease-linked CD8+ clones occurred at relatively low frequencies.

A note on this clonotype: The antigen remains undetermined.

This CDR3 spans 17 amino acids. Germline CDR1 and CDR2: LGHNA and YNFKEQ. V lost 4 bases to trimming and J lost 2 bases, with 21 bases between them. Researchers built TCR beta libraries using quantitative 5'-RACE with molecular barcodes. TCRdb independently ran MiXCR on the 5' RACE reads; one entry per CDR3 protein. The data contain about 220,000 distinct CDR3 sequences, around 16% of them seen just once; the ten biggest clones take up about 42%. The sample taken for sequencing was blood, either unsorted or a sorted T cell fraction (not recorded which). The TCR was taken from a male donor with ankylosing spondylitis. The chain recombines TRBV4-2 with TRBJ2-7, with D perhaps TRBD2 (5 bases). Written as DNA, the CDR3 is TGTGCCAGCAGCCCTGTGACAAAGGGAGCGCAAACCTACGAGCAGTACTTC. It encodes CASSPVTKGAQTYEQYF.